This T cell receptor beta chain originates from a study of tumor and adjacent non-tumor tissue in lung cancer. Across the study: There were 11 to 13 adenocarcinoma, a couple of squamous cell carcinoma and 1 small cell lung cancer cases. Study outcomes and limitations: Normal lung showed higher cumulative top 100 clone frequency than tumor. TCR diversity was significantly greater in tumor than normal lung tissue. Patients with more diverse tumor TCRs had worse survival.

CDR3 size: 15 residues. CDR1 and CDR2 (germline): DFQATT, SNEGSKA (reference sequence). Three rounds of nested PCR, following a modified ARM-PCR protocol, produced the TCRbeta library. TCRdb ran MiXCR on the multiplex PCR reads and lists one entry per CDR3 protein. Among more than 85,000 distinct CDR3 sequences, roughly 60% were seen once, and the ten largest hold 15% to 20%. Points on this clonotype: Its matching antigen is unknown.

The template was RNA from unsorted bulk tissue. More than 3 cm separated this lung sample from the edge of the tumor. The TCR originated in a man aged 25-45 years with non-small cell lung cancer. Sequencing input: distant non-tumor lung tissue. V is TRBV20-1 and J is TRBJ2-1; 10 bases map to TRBD2. This chain's CDR3 is CRALIGTSVHHEQFF. Here the CDR3 DNA reads TGCAGAGCCCTGATCGGGACTAGCGTTCACCATGAGCAGTTCTTC.